This T cell receptor (beta chain) emerged from a study of T cells after yellow fever vaccination. Study in general: Fractions with few cells were prepared using SMART-Seq v4 Ultra Low Input.

In germline, CDR1 is LGHNA, CDR2 YSLEER. This CDR3 spans 20 amino acids. The V segment lost 0 bases and the J segment 0 bases; nucleotides outside the gene matches: 14. Study-wide results and limits: The secondary response peaked faster, at day 5 versus 15, but was weaker. Re-detected after boosting: most primary clones, almost 98% of CD4 and about 85% of CD8.

Ten or more counts support this clonotype. As yet, its antigen is unknown. TCRdb itself ran the 5' RACE reads through MiXCR, one entry per CDR3 protein. The sample has about 350,000 distinct CDR3 sequences; 4.1% are singletons. The receptor's source is a man aged 18 to 35 who received the YFV17D yellow fever vaccine. Source: PBMCs, taken 5 days after the yellow fever booster vaccination. The chain employs TRBV4-3 and TRBJ2-3; 8 nucleotides agree with TRBD2. The CDR3 here is CASSQERRSGGFPSTDTQYF. The CDR3 DNA sequence: TGCGCCAGCAGCCAAGAGAGGAGGAGCGGGGGATTCCCTAGCACAGATACGCAGTATTTT.